The present T cell receptor beta chain was sequenced within a study of blood T cells in healthy people across ages (dated by TCRdb to the mid-2010s). Looking at the study overall: Template switching captured roughly one uniquely barcoded TCR beta cDNA molecule per two T cells in model experiments. Age-related changes in TCR beta repertoire diversity were measured in the study by deep sequencing normalized with unique cDNA molecular identifiers. Donors of different ages were randomly distributed across sequencing lanes to avoid experimental bias. Two additional independent replicas of 1 million unique cDNA reads from the same blood draw were analyzed for two donors (one aged 18 to 30 and one aged 80 or older). Donors were grouped into four age groups: young (average roughly 17 years), middle-aged (39), aged (around 62) and long-lived (just over 80).

Library preparation used 5' RACE. Data came from an Illumina HiSeq 2500. A second PCR of about 7 to 12 cycles was run with a J-beta primer mix and a sample-barcoded 5' primer. A unique molecular identifier was introduced onto each TCR beta cDNA molecule by a template-switch 5' adaptor carrying 12 random nucleotides. Each sample yielded at least 2.5 million CDR3-containing paired-end reads. The Mint cDNA synthesis kit, primed by a TRBC-specific oligonucleotide, was used to synthesize first-strand cDNA from all RNA. Following uracil-DNA glycosylase treatment, all cDNA underwent a first 18-cycle PCR with the universal primers M1SS and BC2_uni_R. The authors processed their data as follows. Normalization of each sample was performed by random selection of 1 million high-quality reads, each carrying a distinct molecular identifier. Instead of being binned into consensus sequences, reads that shared molecular identifiers were thrown out. CDR3 identification, clonotype clustering and error correction used MiTCR with a Q25 quality threshold and the strictest error-elimination algorithm. A nonparametric unseen species model using Euler transformation provided a lower-bound estimate of total TCR beta diversity. TCRdb trimmed public reads at Q25 via fastp, called clones via MiXCR and kept in-frame beta chains. Under each unique CDR3 protein, matching rows form one entry showing the most common genes and DNA. For this entry, the V and J calls and clone size follow TCRdb and not the study's own pipeline. The sample data list approximately 880,000 distinct CDR3 sequences, and roughly 48% of these were observed just once. The ten largest account for 13% of the sample.

The CDR3 starts with the cysteine, ends with the phenylalanine, and has 16 residues. The kept DNA is CDR3 alone, 48 bases in frame from the first base. Turning to this clonotype: It has no known antigen specificity. One base away there is no much larger clone; base qualities are not given.

Study-wide findings and limitations: Total diversity estimates from one million sequenced T cells were considered lower bounds and underestimates. As age increased, observed TCR beta diversity per million T cells dropped in a roughly linear way, and a significant reduction was already evident by age 40. Conclusive comparison of naive and antigen-experienced compartments was prevented by the profiling of bulk unsorted PBMCs. Because the CMV infection status of the donors was unknown, age-related changes in expanded clonotypes may potentially have been confounded. The long-lived group showed more naive CD4+ T cells, fewer expanded clones and increased TCR diversity than the aged group, suggesting age selection. A strong correlation was found between observed TCR beta diversity and the percentage of naive T cells measured by flow cytometry.

The donors were roughly 40 Caucasian individuals from Russia, aged roughly 6 to 100 years, who were systemically healthy. Ten milliliters of peripheral blood were drawn from each donor into EDTA-treated Vacutainer tubes. Ficoll-Paque density-gradient centrifugation was used to isolate PBMCs, with at least 7 million obtained per sample. Trizol reagent was used to extract total RNA from PBMCs, with at least 5.5 micrograms per sample. For every donor, an aliquot of PBMCs went through flow cytometry to measure the percentages of naive CD45RAhigh/CD27high T cells. The chain employs TRBV21-1 and TRBJ2-2; the table's D call, TRBD2, was not checked against the DNA. TRBV21-1 is termed a pseudogene. Specimen: blood. The TCR comes from a young man in good health. The CDR3 is CASSPRRRMATGELFF. The nucleotide sequence reads as follows: TGTGCCAGCAGCCCTCGGAGGCGGATGGCCACCGGGGAGCTGTTTTTT.